These 17 T cell receptor beta chains were all obtained from the same sample, sequenced in a study of blood T cell repertoires in COVID-19. The protocol was immunoSEQ multiplex PCR, while the TCRdb copy is restricted to in-frame clones and leaves out a portion. The sample holds roughly 150,000 clones, more than 85% seen once. The sequencing input was peripheral blood. The receptors shown here come from a human donor in a cohort sampled during active COVID-19.

The rearrangement uses TRBV5-8 and TRBJ2-5; 9 bases are shared with TRBD2. With 5 bases clipped from V and 0 bases from J, the junction kept 11 bases outside the gene matches. Germline V gene lookup returns CDR1 SGHTS and CDR2 YDEGEE. The CDR3 contains 17 residues. The CDR3, as DNA: TGTGCCAGCAGTCCTGACCCCACTAGCGGGCACCAAGAGACCCAGTACTTC. Protein: CASSPDPTSGHQETQYF.

The chain is built from TRBV11-2 and TRBJ1-6; 8 bases fit TRBD1. The CDR3 consists of 16 residues. Germline V gene sequence: CDR1 SGHAT, CDR2 FQNNGV. V gave up 3 bases and J gave up 6 bases; unmatched junction bases: 7. CDR3 DNA: TGTGCCAGCAGCTTTACCGACAGGGGCCTTAATTCACCCCTCCACTTT. Its translation: CASSFTDRGLNSPLHF.

This clone was seen only a few times. V and J are TRBV18 and TRBJ2-7; 8 bases map to TRBD2. CDR1 and CDR2 (germline): KGHSH, LQKENI. This CDR3 is built from 15 residues. After removal of 3 bases from V and 6 bases from J, the junction contained 10 bases not matched to a gene. Here the CDR3 reads CASSPSGGAGGEQYF. The CDR3 DNA reads TGTGCCAGCTCACCCTCCGGGGGGGCGGGTGGCGAGCAGTACTTC.

This rearrangement joins TRBV28 to TRBJ2-1, with D unclear. In germline, CDR1 is MDHEN, CDR2 SYDVKM. The length of the CDR3 is 16 residues. V dropped 3 bases and J dropped 0 bases, with 12 bases sitting between them. The CDR3 loop reads CASSFSSYSSYNEQFF. CDR3 in DNA: TGTGCCAGCAGTTTTTCCAGCTACAGCTCCTACAATGAGCAGTTCTTC.

The chain is built from TRBV3-1 (or the pseudogene TRBV3-2) and TRBJ1-1, with D unclear. V dropped 4 bases and J dropped 1 base, with 4 bases sitting between them. CDR3 length: 12 residues. The germline V gene has CDR1 LGHDT and CDR2 YNNKEL (reference sequence). The CDR3 region is CASSPRNTEAFF. The CDR3 DNA is TGTGCCAGCAGCCCTCGGAACACTGAAGCTTTCTTT.

The chain recombines TRBV12-3 or TRBV12-4 with TRBJ1-1; 10 nucleotides match TRBD1. The V gene end was trimmed by 4 bases and the J gene end by 11 bases; junction bases not matched to a gene: 4. The CDR3 is 12 residues long. DNA for the CDR3: TGTGCCAGCAGTTCTTGGACAGGGGGGGCTTTCTTT. Protein product: CASSSWTGGAFF.

This clone was seen only a few times. The rearrangement joins TRBV13 to TRBJ1-1, with unresolved D. The germline gives CDR1 PRHDT, CDR2 FYEKMQ (reference sequence). The CDR3 runs 15 residues. Deletions cut 3 bases from V and 8 bases from J, with 19 bases between. The CDR3 DNA is TGTGCCAGCAGCTTCTTGCAGGAAGACCCTCCCGAAGCTTTCTTT. This translates into CASSFLQEDPPEAFF.

CDR3 region: CASSSRGAGWLNTEAFF. The CDR3 nucleotides read TGTGCCAGCAGCTCCCGTGGGGCAGGGTGGTTGAACACTGAAGCTTTCTTT. This rearrangement joins TRBV5-8 to TRBJ1-1; weak D call: TRBD1 (5 bases). V lost 3 bases and J lost 0, with 18 bases in between. CDR3 size: 17 residues. Germline CDR1 reads SGHTS; CDR2 reads YDEGEE.

This clone showed up many times. The genes are TRBV6-6 and TRBJ2-3; weak D call: TRBD2 (5 bases). Trimming stripped 2 bases from V and 0 bases from J, with 9 bases between. Germline V gene lookup returns CDR1 MNHNY and CDR2 SVGAGI (reference sequence). This CDR3 region has 15 residues. The CDR3 sequence is CASSYPGLSTDTQYF. The CDR3 region has the DNA TGTGCCAGCAGTTACCCTGGACTTAGCACAGATACGCAGTATTTT.

The V call is TRBV5-1, the J call TRBJ1-4, with a weak D call TRBD1 (6 bases). Germline CDR1 is SGHRS and CDR2 is YFSETQ. V was cut by 4 bases and J by 7 bases, with 11 bases left in between. The CDR3 consists of 13 residues. CDR3 protein: CASSLDRIEKLFF. Here the CDR3 DNA reads TGCGCCAGCAGCCTAGACAGGATTGAAAAACTGTTTTTT.

The chain combines TRBV11-2 with TRBJ2-3; 13 nucleotides line up with TRBD2. From germline, CDR1 is SGHAT and CDR2 FQNNGV. The J segment lost 9 bases and the V segment lost 5 bases, leaving 11 bases of the junction unmatched. The CDR3 extends over 16 amino acids. The CDR3 region has the DNA TGTGCCAGCAGCCCTAGAGGACTAGCGGGAGTGGTCACGCAGTATTTT. Translating it yields CASSPRGLAGVVTQYF.

V gene TRBV27 combines with J gene TRBJ2-1; 8 bases map to TRBD2. After removal of 3 bases from V and 0 bases from J, the junction contained 7 bases not matched to a gene. The CDR3 sequence is 17 residues long. The germline CDR1 and CDR2 sequences are MNHEY and SMNVEV (reference sequence). DNA for the CDR3: TGTGCCAGCAGTTTCTTAGCGGGACTTAGCTCCTACAATGAGCAGTTCTTC. This gives the protein CASSFLAGLSSYNEQFF.

The rearrangement uses TRBV5-1 and TRBJ2-7, with 10 bases identical to TRBD1. Germline loops: CDR1 SGHRS, CDR2 YFSETQ. This CDR3 has 15 amino acids. V lost 4 bases and J lost 5; bases outside the gene matches: 9. CDR3 coding DNA: TGCGCCAGCAGCCTCTCCGGGACAGGGGCTAACGAGCAGTACTTC. Amino acids: CASSLSGTGANEQYF.

The CDR3 region is CASSLDSGFSYNEQFF. CDR3 DNA: TGTGCCAGCAGCTTAGATAGCGGGTTCTCCTACAATGAGCAGTTCTTC. J is TRBJ2-1 and V is TRBV11-3; 7 positions agree with TRBD2. The germline V gene has CDR1 SGHNT and CDR2 YENEEA. V was clipped by 0 bases and J by 0 bases; unmatched bases: 2. This CDR3 is 16 amino acids long.

V gene TRBV5-1 combines with J gene TRBJ1-4; D ambiguous. V was pared by 0 bases and J by 5 bases, with 5 bases between. Germline CDR1 is SGHRS and CDR2 is YFSETQ. The CDR3 is 13 amino acids. In nucleotides, the CDR3 is TGCGCCAGCAGCTTGGGAGAGAATGAAAAACTGTTTTTT. Translating it yields CASSLGENEKLFF.

The chain links TRBV30 to TRBJ2-3, with D unclear. The CDR3 spans 13 residues. V was clipped by 6 bases and J by 4 bases, with 14 bases between them. Germline V lookup: CDR1 GTSNPN, CDR2 SVGIG (reference sequence). The CDR3 here is CACSYGVPDTQYF. The DNA of the CDR3 is TGTGCCTGTTCGTATGGAGTTCCAGATACGCAGTATTTT. The entire variable domain, with the rest obtained from reference TRBV30 and TRBJ2-3, is as follows: SQTIHQWPATLVQPVGSPLSLECTVEGTSNPNLYWYRQAAGRGLQLLFYSVGIGQISSEVPQNLSASRPQDRQFILSSKKLLLSDSGFYLCACSYGVPDTQYFGPGTRLTVL.

The chain recombines TRBV2 with TRBJ2-1, with 15 positions matching TRBD2. This CDR3 is 14 amino acids long. Germline V lookup: CDR1 SNHLY, CDR2 FYNNEI. V was clipped by 6 bases and J by 6 bases; unmatched bases: 0. CDR3 bases: TGTGCCAGCAGGGGACTAGCGGGGGGCAATGAGCAGTTCTTC. The encoded protein is CASRGLAGGNEQFF.